The 24 T cell receptor beta chains below come from one sample, sequenced in a study of T cell clonality in common variable immunodeficiency. Points from the study as a whole: Common variable immunodeficiency TCR beta sequences reportedly had fewer deletions and N-nucleotide insertions.

Their specific antigens are unknown. The table came from immunoSEQ multiplex PCR; TCRdb's copy has only in-frame clones and leaves some out. The sample gives over 30,000 clones, none seen only once, and the top ten clones hold 25% to 30%. The sequencing sample was made of peripheral blood mononuclear cells. All receptors come from a human donor with common variable immunodeficiency.

This clone was counted ten times or more. With the read ending 3 residues before the CDR3 end, the germline J gene is used to fill in that end. The chain combines TRBV20-1 with TRBJ2-2; D is possibly TRBD2 (6 bases). This CDR3 contains 14 residues. CDR1 is DFQATT, CDR2 SNEGSKA, per germline (reference sequence). V lost 4 bases and J 6 bases, leaving 15 bases between the germline ends. CDR3 protein: CSANTDTSSGELFF. Incomplete CDR3 DNA: TGCAGTGCTAATACCGATACTAGCTCCGGGGAG.

Worth noting for this clone: The read comes to an end 3 residues before the CDR3 does, leaving the germline J gene to fill in the end. The chain links TRBV11-2 to TRBJ1-1, with TRBD1 matching 7 bases. CDR3 length equals 14 residues. The germline V gene has CDR1 SGHAT and CDR2 FQNNGV. J was trimmed by 1 base and V by 5 bases; bases with no gene match: 4. CDR3 sequence reads: CASSPRGRNTEAFF. The covered CDR3 bases are TGTGCCAGCAGCCCTAGGGGGCGGAACACTGAA. Based on the CDR3 plus reference TRBV11-2 and TRBJ1-1, the full variable domain is EAGVAQSPRYKIIEKRQSVAFWCNPISGHATLYWYQQILGQGPKLLIQFQNNGVVDDSQLPKDRFSAERLKGVDSTLKIQPAKLEDSAVYLCASSPRGRNTEAFFGQGTRLTVV.

This clone was seen repeatedly, ten times or more. The read finishes 3 residues shy of the CDR3 end, and the germline J gene is used to complete it. This sequence joins TRBV6-2 or TRBV6-3 and TRBJ2-3; D uncertain. In germline, CDR1 is MNHEY, CDR2 SVGEGT. The CDR3 contains 14 residues. V shed 4 bases and J shed 4 bases, with 12 bases lying between them. CDR3 DNA, as far as it was read: TGTGCCAGCAGTTTTAGTTTCGTCTCAGATACG. Its protein product is CASSFSFVSDT. The CDR3, in full, reads CASSFSFVSDTQYF.

This clone appeared many times. With the read ending 3 residues before the CDR3 end, the germline J gene is used to fill in that end. This sequence joins TRBV5-1 and TRBJ1-2, with D possibly matching TRBD1 (6 bases). Trimming took 4 bases from V and 4 from J, leaving 14 bases between them. Germline assignment: CDR1 SGHRS and CDR2 YFSETQ. The CDR3 has 14 amino acids. The CDR3 spells CASSPGGPVYGYTF. Partial CDR3 DNA: TGCGCCAGCAGCCCGGGGGGCCCGGTCTATGGC.

Remarks on this clone: With the read ending 3 residues before the CDR3 end, the germline J gene is used to fill in that end. The V call is TRBV2, the J call TRBJ1-2, with TRBD1 identical over 8 bases. Germline V gene data show CDR1 as SNHLY and CDR2 as FYNNEI. This CDR3 is built from 14 residues. The CDR3 spells CASRAGQDLGSYTF. Incomplete CDR3 DNA: TGTGCCAGCAGAGCGGGACAGGATCTTGGAAGC.

Remarks on this clone: The read finishes 3 residues shy of the CDR3 end, and the germline J gene is used to complete it. This chain links TRBV19 with TRBJ2-4, with TRBD1 matching 10 bases. This CDR3 spans 16 amino acids. V was clipped by 4 bases and J by 2 bases; unmatched bases: 5. Germline V gene lookup returns CDR1 LNHDA and CDR2 SQIVND (reference sequence). Partial CDR3 DNA: TGTGCCAGTAGTACCTTGGGACAGGGGCCCAAAAACATT. Its protein product is CASSTLGQGPKNI. From start to end, the CDR3 is CASSTLGQGPKNIQYF.

This clone was counted a few times. The read is 3 residues too short to cover the CDR3 end, so that end is filled in from the germline J gene. The rearrangement uses TRBV13 and TRBJ2-1; tentatively, D is TRBD1 (7 bases). The CDR3 extends over 16 amino acids. V was clipped by 5 bases and J by 2 bases, with 16 bases between them. CDR1 and CDR2 from the germline V gene are PRHDT and FYEKMQ (reference sequence). The CDR3 sequence: CASSGGGRGTYNEQFF. Incomplete CDR3 DNA: TGTGCCAGCAGCGGAGGGGGCAGGGGGACCTACAATGAG.

A note on this clone: The read ends 3 residues early relative to the CDR3; the germline J gene fills the gap. The gene calls are TRBV19 and TRBJ2-7; possible D gene TRBD1, 6 bases. Germline lookup yields CDR1 LNHDA and CDR2 SQIVND (reference sequence). This CDR3 has 14 amino acids. Deletions cut 4 bases from V and 3 bases from J, with 13 bases between. Partial CDR3 DNA: TGTGCCAGTAGTACTTTCGGGACACTCTACGAG. This codes for CASSTFGTLYE. The full CDR3 protein is CASSTFGTLYEQYF.

This clone was recorded at least ten times. The read gets to within 3 residues of the CDR3 end, and the germline J gene fills in the rest. The J gene is TRBJ1-1, the V gene TRBV29-1; D gene uncertain. V lost 4 bases and J 6 bases, leaving 9 bases between the germline ends. Germline values: CDR1 SQVTM, CDR2 ANQGSEA. This CDR3 contains 11 residues. CDR3 bases read: TGCAGCGTTGTGGCTCAGGCTGAA. Protein: CSVVAQAE. The complete CDR3 reads CSVVAQAEAFF. Combining the CDR3 with reference TRBV29-1 and TRBJ1-1 gives the whole variable domain SAVISQKPSRDICQRGTSLTIQCQVDSQVTMMFWYRQQPGQSLTLIATANQGSEATYESGFVIDKFPISRPNLTFSTLTVSNMSPEDSSIYLCSVVAQAEAFFGQGTRLTVV.

This clone came up many times. The sequence runs out 3 residues before the end of the CDR3; the remainder is reconstructed from the germline J gene. This rearrangement joins TRBV20-1 to TRBJ1-1; a weak D match, TRBD1 (5 bases). The germline V and J ends were trimmed by 6 bases and 4 bases, with 18 bases remaining between them. Germline values: CDR1 DFQATT, CDR2 SNEGSKA (reference sequence). This CDR3 contains 14 residues. The CDR3 here is CSARNGREGTEAFF. The part of the CDR3 DNA that was read is TGCAGTGCCCGGAATGGCAGGGAGGGCACTGAA.

In the case of this clone: The read finishes 3 residues shy of the CDR3 end, and the germline J gene is used to complete it. This chain connects TRBV2 to TRBJ2-5, with TRBD2 identical over 14 bases. This CDR3 is 16 amino acids long. In germline, CDR1 is SNHLY, CDR2 FYNNEI. Trimming at V came to 2 bases and at J to 7 bases, leaving 6 bases not matched to a gene. The CDR3 DNA, read in part, is TGTGCCAGCAGTGAACCCGGACTAGCGGGAGGAGGGACC. Its translation: CASSEPGLAGGGT. The whole CDR3 protein reads CASSEPGLAGGGTQYF.

This clone was seen more than once but under ten times. The read terminates 3 residues ahead of where the CDR3 ends, so the germline J gene completes it. The V call is TRBV19, the J call TRBJ2-1; D perhaps matches TRBD2 (5 bases). V lost 6 bases to trimming and J lost 3 bases, with 9 bases between them. Germline assignment: CDR1 LNHDA and CDR2 SQIVND (reference sequence). This CDR3 comprises 13 residues. CDR3 region: CASRDLLYNEQFF. The sequenced CDR3 bases are TGTGCCAGTAGGGACTTGCTCTACAATGAG. The full variable domain, rest sourced from reference TRBV19 and TRBJ2-1, is DGGITQSPKYLFRKEGQNVTLSCEQNLNHDAMYWYRQDPGQGLRLIYYSQIVNDFQKGDIAEGYSVSREKKESFPLTVTSAQKNPTAFYLCASRDLLYNEQFFGPGTRLTVL.

In its sample, this clone was seen many times. The CDR3 is cut off 3 residues early in the read; its end comes from the germline J gene. J is TRBJ1-5 and V is TRBV6-2 or TRBV6-3; D gene ambiguous. Germline V gives CDR1 MNHEY, CDR2 SVGEGT. CDR3 length: 12 amino acids. V shed 8 bases and J shed 6 bases, with 11 bases lying between them. The DNA read from the CDR3 is TGTGCCAGCGCCGGTCGGGGTCAGCCC. Protein: CASAGRGQP. The CDR3 in full is CASAGRGQPQHF.

Turning to this clone: The read is 3 residues too short to cover the CDR3 end, so that end is filled in from the germline J gene. J is TRBJ1-1 and V is TRBV19; TRBD1 might be the D (6 bases). Germline V lookup: CDR1 LNHDA, CDR2 SQIVND (reference sequence). V shed 7 bases and J shed 5 bases, with 11 bases lying between them. There are 12 residues in the CDR3. CDR3 region: CASTTGRTEAFF. The DNA read from the CDR3 is TGTGCCAGTACAACAGGGAGGACTGAA.

This clone was recorded a few times. The CDR3 region is CASSVTGALIQYF. The sequenced CDR3 bases are TGTGCCAGCAGCGTCACAGGGGCACTAATT. This chain connects TRBV7-8 to TRBJ2-4, with 7 bases that match TRBD1. The DNA ends 3 residues before the CDR3 does, and the rest of the CDR3 is filled in from the germline J gene. The CDR3 sequence is 13 residues long. In germline, CDR1 is SGHVS, CDR2 FQNEAQ.

This clone was counted many times. The sequenced CDR3 bases are TGTGCCAGCAGCTTATGGCCAGTCACAGATACG. Protein: CASSLWPVTDT. The entire CDR3 protein reads CASSLWPVTDTQYF. The chain employs TRBV7-9 and TRBJ2-3, with D unclear. The observed sequence ends 3 residues before the CDR3 terminus, with the missing tail filled in from the germline J gene. The germline V gene encodes CDR1 SEHNR and CDR2 FQNEAQ (reference sequence). This CDR3 is 14 amino acids long. The V end lost 2 bases, the J end lost 2 bases, and 8 bases lay between the germline ends.

This clone came up many times. The CDR3 end falls 3 residues outside the read, so it is completed with the germline J gene. This chain joins TRBV20-1 and TRBJ2-3, with D tentatively TRBD1 (5 bases). Germline V lookup: CDR1 DFQATT, CDR2 SNEGSKA (reference sequence). The CDR3 is 14 residues long. V shed 1 base and J shed 8 bases, with 16 bases lying between them. The CDR3 here is CSARGEGALSTQYF. Incomplete CDR3 DNA: TGCAGTGCTAGAGGAGAAGGGGCTCTTAGTACG.

This clone was seen repeatedly, ten times or more. The read terminates 3 residues before the CDR3 end, so the remaining end is supplied by the germline J gene. V gene TRBV20-1 combines with J gene TRBJ1-2; TRBD1 aligns across 7 bases. After removal of 5 bases from V and 6 bases from J, the junction contained 12 bases not matched to a gene. CDR1 is DFQATT and CDR2 is SNEGSKA in the germline V gene (reference sequence). CDR3 length: 14 amino acids. The CDR3 sequence: CSAPLTGDSNGYTF. Partial CDR3 DNA: TGCAGTGCTCCGCTAACAGGGGACAGTAATGGC.

Worth noting for this clone: The DNA ends 3 residues before the CDR3 does, and the rest of the CDR3 is filled in from the germline J gene. The chain carries TRBV5-1 and TRBJ2-3; 11 bases agree with TRBD2. The CDR3 consists of 16 residues. Germline-derived CDR1 and CDR2 are SGHRS and YFSETQ. The J segment lost 1 base and the V segment lost 4 bases, leaving 5 bases of the junction unmatched. CDR3 bases read: TGCGCCAGCAGCCAAACGGGACTAGCGGGCACAGATACG. It yields the protein CASSQTGLAGTDT. The whole CDR3 reads CASSQTGLAGTDTQYF.

At least ten counts were recorded for this clone. The CDR3 end is not reached by the read, which stops 3 residues before it; the germline J gene fills it in. The gene calls are TRBV18 and TRBJ2-3; TRBD1 is a possible D gene (6 bases). The V gene lost 0 bases and the J gene lost 2 bases, with 9 bases spanning the gap. This CDR3 is built from 15 residues. Per the germline V gene, CDR1 is KGHSH and CDR2 is LQKENI. The CDR3 here is CASSPPGGPTDTQYF. CDR3 DNA, as far as it was read: TGTGCCAGCTCACCACCAGGGGGTCCCACAGATACG. Looking up the rest from reference TRBV18 and TRBJ2-3 gives the full variable domain: NAGVMQNPRHLVRRRGQEARLRCSPMKGHSHVYWYRQLPEEGLKFMVYLQKENIIDESGMPKERFSAEFPKEGPSILRIQQVVRGDSAAYFCASSPPGGPTDTQYFGPGTRLTVL.

This clone was detected many times. The DNA ends 3 residues before the CDR3 does, and the rest of the CDR3 is filled in from the germline J gene. The rearrangement uses TRBV10-3 and TRBJ2-2; D possibly corresponds to TRBD1 (5 bases). The germline CDR1 and CDR2 sequences are ENHRY and SYGVKD. V was trimmed by 6 bases and J by 5 bases, leaving 7 bases between them. The length of the CDR3 is 12 residues. Incomplete CDR3 DNA: TGTGCCATCAGGAAGGGGACCGGGGAG. Its protein is CAIRKGTGE. The complete CDR3 reads CAIRKGTGELFF.

This clone appeared a few times. The CDR3 DNA, read in part, is TGTGCCAGCAGCTTCGGGGTCGGGGAGACC. It yields the protein CASSFGVGET. The whole CDR3 reads CASSFGVGETQYF. The chain recombines TRBV7-2 with TRBJ2-5, with D maybe TRBD2 (5 bases). The read terminates 3 residues ahead of where the CDR3 ends, so the germline J gene completes it. The length of the CDR3 is 13 residues. From germline, CDR1 is SGHTA and CDR2 FQGNSA. V lost 3 bases to trimming and J lost 5 bases, with 10 bases between them.

Ten or more counts support this clone. The read falls 3 residues short of the CDR3 end, and the missing part is taken from the germline J gene. This chain joins TRBV7-9 and TRBJ1-1, with 7 bases matching TRBD1. CDR3 length equals 14 residues. CDR1 and CDR2 (germline): SEHNR, FQNEAQ (reference sequence). Incomplete CDR3 DNA: TGTGCCAGCAGCTCGACAGGGCTAGGGGCCGAA. Translated: CASSSTGLGAE. The whole CDR3 reads CASSSTGLGAEAFF.

This clone was recorded a few times. The CDR3 here is CASSQSKVAGGPSEQFF. CDR3 DNA, as far as it was read: TGTGCCAGCAGCCAATCGAAGGTAGCGGGAGGGCCGAGTGAG. The gene calls are TRBV16 and TRBJ2-1; 11 bases agree with TRBD2. Sequencing ends 3 residues short of the CDR3 end; the germline J gene provides the rest. The germline V gene encodes CDR1 KGHSY and CDR2 FQNENV. J lost 9 bases, V lost 0 bases, and 10 bases had no gene match. CDR3 length equals 17 residues.